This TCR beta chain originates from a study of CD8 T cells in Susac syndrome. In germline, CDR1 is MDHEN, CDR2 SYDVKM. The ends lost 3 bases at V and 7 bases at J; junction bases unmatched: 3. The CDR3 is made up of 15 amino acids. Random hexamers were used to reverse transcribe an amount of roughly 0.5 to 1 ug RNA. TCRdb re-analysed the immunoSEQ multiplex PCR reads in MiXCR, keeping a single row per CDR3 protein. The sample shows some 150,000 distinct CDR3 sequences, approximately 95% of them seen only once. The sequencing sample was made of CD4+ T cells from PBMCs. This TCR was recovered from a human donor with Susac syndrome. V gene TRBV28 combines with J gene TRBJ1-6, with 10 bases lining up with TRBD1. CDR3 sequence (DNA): TGTGCCAGCAGTTTGACGACAGGGGGCAATTCACCCCTCCACTTT. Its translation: CASSLTTGGNSPLHF.